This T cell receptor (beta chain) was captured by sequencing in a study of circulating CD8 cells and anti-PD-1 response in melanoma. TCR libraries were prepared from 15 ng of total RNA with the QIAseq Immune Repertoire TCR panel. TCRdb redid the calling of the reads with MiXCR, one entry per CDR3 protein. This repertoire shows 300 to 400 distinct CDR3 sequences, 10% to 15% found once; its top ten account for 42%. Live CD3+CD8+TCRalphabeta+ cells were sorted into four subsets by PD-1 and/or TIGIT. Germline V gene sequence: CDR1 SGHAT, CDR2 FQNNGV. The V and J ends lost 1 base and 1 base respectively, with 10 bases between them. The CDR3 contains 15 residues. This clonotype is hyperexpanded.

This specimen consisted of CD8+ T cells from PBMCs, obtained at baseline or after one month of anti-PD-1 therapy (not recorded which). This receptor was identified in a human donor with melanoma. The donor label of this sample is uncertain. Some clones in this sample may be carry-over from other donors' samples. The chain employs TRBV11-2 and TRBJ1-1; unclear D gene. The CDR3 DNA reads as TGTGCCAGCAGCTTAGCAGCGTTGGGGAACACTGAAGCTTTCTTT. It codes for CASSLAALGNTEAFF.